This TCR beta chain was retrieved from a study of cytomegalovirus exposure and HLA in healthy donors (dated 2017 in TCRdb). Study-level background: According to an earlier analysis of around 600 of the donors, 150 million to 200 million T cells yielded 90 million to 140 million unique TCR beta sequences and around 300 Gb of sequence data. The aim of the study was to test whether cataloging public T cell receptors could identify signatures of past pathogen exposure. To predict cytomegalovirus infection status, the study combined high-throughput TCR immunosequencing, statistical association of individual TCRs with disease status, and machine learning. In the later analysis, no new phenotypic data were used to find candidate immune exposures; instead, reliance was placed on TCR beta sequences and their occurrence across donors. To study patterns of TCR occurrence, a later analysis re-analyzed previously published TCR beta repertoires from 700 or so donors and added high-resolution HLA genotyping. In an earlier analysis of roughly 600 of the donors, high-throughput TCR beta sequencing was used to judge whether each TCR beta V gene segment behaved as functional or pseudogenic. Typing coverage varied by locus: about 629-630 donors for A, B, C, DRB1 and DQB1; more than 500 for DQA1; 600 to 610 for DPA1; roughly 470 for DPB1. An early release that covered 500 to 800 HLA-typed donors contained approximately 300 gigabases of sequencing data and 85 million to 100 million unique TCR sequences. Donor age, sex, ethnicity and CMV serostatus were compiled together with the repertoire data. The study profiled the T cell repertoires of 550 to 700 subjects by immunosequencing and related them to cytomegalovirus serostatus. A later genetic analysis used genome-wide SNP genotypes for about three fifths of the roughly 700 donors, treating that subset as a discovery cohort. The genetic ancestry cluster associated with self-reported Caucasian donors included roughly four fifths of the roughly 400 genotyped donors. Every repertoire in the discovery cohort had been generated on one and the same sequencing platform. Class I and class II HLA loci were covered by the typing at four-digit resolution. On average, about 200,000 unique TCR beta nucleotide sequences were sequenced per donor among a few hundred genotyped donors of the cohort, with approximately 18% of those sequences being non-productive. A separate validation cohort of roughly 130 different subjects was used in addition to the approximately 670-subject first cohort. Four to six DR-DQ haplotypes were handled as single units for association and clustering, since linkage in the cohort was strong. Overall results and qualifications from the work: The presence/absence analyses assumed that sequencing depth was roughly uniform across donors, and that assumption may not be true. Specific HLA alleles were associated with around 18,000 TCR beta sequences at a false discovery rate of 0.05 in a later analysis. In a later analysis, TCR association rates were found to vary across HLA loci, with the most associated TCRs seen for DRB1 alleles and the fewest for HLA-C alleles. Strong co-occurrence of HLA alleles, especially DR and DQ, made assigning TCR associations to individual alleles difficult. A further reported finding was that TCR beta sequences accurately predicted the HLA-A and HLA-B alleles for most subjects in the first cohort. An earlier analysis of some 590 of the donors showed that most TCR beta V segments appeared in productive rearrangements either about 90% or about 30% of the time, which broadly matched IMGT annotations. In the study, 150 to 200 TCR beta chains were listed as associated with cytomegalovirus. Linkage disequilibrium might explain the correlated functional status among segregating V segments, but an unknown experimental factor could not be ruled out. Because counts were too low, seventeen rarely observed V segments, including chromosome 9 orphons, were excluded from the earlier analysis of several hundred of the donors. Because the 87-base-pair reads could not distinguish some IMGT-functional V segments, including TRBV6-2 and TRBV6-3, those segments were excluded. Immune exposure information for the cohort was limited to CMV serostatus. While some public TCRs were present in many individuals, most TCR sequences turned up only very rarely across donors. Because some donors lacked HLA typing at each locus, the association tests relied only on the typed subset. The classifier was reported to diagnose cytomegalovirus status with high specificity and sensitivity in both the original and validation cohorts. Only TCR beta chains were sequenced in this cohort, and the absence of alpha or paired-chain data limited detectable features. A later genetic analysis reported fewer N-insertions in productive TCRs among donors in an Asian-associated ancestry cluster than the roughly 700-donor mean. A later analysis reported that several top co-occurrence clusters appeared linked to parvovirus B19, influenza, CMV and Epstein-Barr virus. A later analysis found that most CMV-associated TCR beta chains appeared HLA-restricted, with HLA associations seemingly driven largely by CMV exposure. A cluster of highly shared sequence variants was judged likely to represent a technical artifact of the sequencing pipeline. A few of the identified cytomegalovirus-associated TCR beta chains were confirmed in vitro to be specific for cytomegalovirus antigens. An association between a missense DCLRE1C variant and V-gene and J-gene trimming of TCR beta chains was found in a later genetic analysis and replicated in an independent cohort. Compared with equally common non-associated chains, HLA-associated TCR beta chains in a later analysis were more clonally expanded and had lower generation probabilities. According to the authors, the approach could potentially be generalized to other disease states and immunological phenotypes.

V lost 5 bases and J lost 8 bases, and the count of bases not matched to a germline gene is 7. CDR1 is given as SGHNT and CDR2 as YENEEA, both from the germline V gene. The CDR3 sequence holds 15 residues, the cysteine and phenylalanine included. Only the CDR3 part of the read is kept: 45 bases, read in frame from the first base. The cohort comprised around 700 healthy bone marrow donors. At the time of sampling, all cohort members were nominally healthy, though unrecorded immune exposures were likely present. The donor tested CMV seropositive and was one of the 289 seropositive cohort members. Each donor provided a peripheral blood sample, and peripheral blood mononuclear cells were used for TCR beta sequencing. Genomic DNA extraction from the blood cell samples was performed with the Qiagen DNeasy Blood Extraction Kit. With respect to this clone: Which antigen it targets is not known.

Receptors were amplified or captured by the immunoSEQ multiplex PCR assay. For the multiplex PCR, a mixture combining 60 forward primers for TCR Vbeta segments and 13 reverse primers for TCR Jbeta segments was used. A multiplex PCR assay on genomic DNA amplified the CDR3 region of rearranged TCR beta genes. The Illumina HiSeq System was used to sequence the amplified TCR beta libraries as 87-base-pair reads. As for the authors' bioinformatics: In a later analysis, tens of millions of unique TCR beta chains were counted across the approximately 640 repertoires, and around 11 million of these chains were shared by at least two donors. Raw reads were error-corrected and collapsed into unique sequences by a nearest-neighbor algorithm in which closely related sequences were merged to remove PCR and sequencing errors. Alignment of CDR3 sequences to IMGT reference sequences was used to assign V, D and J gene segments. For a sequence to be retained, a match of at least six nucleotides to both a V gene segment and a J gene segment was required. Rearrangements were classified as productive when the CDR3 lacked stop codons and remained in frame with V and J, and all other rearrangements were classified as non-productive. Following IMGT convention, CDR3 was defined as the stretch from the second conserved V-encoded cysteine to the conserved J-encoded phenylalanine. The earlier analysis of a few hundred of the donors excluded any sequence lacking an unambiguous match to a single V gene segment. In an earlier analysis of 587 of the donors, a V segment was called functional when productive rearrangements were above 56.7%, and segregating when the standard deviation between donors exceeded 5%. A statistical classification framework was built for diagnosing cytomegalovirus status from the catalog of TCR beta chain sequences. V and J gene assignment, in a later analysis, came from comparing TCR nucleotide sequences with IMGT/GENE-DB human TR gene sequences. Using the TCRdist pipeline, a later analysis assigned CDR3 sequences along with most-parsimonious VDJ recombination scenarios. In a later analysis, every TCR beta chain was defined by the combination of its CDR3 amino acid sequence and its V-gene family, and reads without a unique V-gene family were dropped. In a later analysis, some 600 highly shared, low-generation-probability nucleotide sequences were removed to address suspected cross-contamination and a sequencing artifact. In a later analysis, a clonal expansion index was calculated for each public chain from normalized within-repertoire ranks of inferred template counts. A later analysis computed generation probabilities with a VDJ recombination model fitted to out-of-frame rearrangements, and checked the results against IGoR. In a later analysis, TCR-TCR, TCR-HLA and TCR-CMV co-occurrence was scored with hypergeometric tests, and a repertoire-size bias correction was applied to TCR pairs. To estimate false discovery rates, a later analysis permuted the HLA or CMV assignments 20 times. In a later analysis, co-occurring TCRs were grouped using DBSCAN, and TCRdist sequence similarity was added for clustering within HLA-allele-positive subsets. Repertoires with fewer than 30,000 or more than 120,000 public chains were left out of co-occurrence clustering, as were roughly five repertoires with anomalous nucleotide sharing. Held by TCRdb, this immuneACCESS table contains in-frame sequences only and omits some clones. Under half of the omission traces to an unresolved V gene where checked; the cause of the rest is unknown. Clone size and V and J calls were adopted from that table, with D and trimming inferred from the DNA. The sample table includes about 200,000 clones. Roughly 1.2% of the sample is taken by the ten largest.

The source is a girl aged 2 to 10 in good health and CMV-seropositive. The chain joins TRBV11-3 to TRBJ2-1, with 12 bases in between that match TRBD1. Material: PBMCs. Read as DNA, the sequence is TGTGCCAGCAGCGAGGCCGGGACAGGGGGCTATGAGCAGTTCTTC. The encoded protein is CASSEAGTGGYEQFF.